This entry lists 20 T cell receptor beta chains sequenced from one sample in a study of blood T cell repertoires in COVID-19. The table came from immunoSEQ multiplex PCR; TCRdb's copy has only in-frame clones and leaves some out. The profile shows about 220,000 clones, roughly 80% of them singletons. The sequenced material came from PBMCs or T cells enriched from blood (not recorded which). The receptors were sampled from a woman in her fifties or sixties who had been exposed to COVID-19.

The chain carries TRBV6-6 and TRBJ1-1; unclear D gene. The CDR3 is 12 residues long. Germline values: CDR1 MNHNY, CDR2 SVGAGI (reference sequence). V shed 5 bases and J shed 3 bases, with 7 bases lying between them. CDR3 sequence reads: CASSPGYTEAFF. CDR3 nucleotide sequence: TGTGCCAGCAGTCCCGGTTACACTGAAGCTTTCTTT.

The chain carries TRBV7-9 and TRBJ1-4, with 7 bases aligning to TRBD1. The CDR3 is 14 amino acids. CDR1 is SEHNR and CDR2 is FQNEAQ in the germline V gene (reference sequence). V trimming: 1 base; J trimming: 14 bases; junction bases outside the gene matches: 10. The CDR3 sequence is CASSLEGARYELFF. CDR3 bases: TGTGCCAGCAGCTTAGAGGGGGCTCGTTATGAGCTGTTTTTT. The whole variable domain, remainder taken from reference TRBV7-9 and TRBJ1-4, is DTGVSQNPRHKITKRGQNVTFRCDPISEHNRLYWYRQTLGQGPEFLTYFQNEAQLEKSRLLSDRFSAERPKGSFSTLEIQRTEQGDSAMYLCASSLEGARYELFFGSGTQLSVL.

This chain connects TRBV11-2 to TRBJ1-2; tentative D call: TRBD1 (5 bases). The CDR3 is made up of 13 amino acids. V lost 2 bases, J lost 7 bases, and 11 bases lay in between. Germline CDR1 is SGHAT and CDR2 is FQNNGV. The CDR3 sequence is CASSLKARVGYTF. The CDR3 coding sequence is TGTGCCAGCAGCTTAAAAGCCAGGGTTGGCTACACCTTC.

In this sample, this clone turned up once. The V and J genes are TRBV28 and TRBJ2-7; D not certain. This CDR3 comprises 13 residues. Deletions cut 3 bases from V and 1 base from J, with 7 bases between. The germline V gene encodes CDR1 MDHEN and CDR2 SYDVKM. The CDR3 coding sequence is TGTGCCAGCAGTTTTCACGGTTCCTACGAGCAGTACTTC. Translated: CASSFHGSYEQYF. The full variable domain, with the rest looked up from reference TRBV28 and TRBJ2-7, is DVKVTQSSRYLVKRTGEKVFLECVQDMDHENMFWYRQDPGLGLRLIYFSYDVKMKEKGDIPEGYSVSREKKERFSLILESASTNQTSMYLCASSFHGSYEQYFGPGTRLTVT.

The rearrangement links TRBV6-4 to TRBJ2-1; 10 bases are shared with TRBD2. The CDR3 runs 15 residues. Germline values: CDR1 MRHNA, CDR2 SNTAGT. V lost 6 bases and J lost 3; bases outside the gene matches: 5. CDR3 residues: CASSVSGGIYNEQFF. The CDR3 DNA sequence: TGTGCCAGCAGCGTTAGCGGGGGGATCTACAATGAGCAGTTCTTC.

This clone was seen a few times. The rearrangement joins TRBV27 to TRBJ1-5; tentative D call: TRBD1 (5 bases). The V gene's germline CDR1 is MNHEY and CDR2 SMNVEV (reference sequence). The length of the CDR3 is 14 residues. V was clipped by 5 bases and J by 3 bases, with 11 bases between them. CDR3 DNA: TGTGCCAGCAGTGCCCGACAGACCAATCAGCCCCAGCATTTT. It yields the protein CASSARQTNQPQHF.

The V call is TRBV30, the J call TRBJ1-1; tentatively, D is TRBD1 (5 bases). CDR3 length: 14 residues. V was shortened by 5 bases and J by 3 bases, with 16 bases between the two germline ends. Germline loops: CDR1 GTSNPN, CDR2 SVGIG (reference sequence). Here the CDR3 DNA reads TGTGCCTGGGTGTCCCGGGGGTTTGACACTGAAGCTTTCTTT. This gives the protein CAWVSRGFDTEAFF.

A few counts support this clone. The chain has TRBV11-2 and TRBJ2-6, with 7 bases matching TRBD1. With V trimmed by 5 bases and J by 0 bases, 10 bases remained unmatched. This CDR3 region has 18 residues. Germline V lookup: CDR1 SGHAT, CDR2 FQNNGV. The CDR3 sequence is CASSPRQGLLSGANVLTF. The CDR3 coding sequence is TGTGCCAGCAGCCCTCGACAGGGCCTCCTCTCTGGGGCCAACGTCCTGACTTTC.

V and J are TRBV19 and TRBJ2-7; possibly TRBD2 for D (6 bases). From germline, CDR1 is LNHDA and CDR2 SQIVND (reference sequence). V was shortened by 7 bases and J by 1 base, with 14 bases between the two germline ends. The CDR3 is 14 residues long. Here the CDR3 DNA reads TGTGCCAGTAAGGAGGGCGGAGCATCCTACGAGCAGTACTTC. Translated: CASKEGGASYEQYF.

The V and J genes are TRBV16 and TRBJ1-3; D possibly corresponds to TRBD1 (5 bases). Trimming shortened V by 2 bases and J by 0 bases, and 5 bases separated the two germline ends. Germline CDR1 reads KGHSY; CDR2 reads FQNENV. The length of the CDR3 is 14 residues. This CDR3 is CASSQDSSGNTIYF. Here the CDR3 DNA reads TGTGCCAGCAGCCAAGACAGCTCTGGAAACACCATATATTTT.

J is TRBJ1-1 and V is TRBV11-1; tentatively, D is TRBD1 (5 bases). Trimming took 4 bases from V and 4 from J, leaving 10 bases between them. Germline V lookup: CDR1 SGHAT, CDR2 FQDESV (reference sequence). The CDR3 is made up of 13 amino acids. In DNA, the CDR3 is TGTGCCAGCAGCTATTCCGGGGGCACTGAAGCTTTCTTT. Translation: CASSYSGGTEAFF.

CDR3 loop: CASSLDGTSGVISYNEQFF. The CDR3 bases are TGTGCCAGCAGCTTAGATGGGACTAGCGGGGTGATCTCCTACAATGAGCAGTTCTTC. V is TRBV11-2 and J is TRBJ2-1; TRBD2 agrees at 13 bases. The CDR3 loop spans 19 amino acids. The germline CDR1 and CDR2 sequences are SGHAT and FQNNGV. Trimming took 0 bases from V and 0 from J; bases not matched to a gene: 5.

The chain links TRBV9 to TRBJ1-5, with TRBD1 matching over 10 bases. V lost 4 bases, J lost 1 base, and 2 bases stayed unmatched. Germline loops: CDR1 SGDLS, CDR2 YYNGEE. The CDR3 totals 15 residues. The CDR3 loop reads CASSPGQGSNQPQHF. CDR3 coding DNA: TGTGCCAGCAGCCCGGGACAGGGGAGCAATCAGCCCCAGCATTTT. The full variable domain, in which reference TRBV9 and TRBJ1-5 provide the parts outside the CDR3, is DSGVTQTPKHLITATGQRVTLRCSPRSGDLSVYWYQQSLDQGLQFLIQYYNGEERAKGNILERFSAQQFPDLHSELNLSSLELGDSALYFCASSPGQGSNQPQHFGDGTRLSIL.

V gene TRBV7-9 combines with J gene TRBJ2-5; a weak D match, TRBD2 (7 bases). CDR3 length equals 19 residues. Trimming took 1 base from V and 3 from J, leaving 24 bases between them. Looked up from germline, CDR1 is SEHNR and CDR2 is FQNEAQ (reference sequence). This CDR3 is CASSLVPFSSRGGEETQYF. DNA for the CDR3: TGTGCCAGCAGCTTAGTCCCTTTCTCGAGTCGAGGGGGGGAAGAGACCCAGTACTTC.

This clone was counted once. The CDR3 sequence is CASSLMTSGGSETQYF. CDR3 DNA sequence: TGTGCCAGCAGCCTTATGACTAGCGGGGGGTCAGAGACCCAGTACTTC. This chain links TRBV7-2 with TRBJ2-5, with 13 bases identical to TRBD2. Trimming cost V 5 bases and J 4 bases; bases outside gene matches: 7. Germline V gene sequence: CDR1 SGHTA, CDR2 FQGNSA. The CDR3 sequence is 16 residues long.

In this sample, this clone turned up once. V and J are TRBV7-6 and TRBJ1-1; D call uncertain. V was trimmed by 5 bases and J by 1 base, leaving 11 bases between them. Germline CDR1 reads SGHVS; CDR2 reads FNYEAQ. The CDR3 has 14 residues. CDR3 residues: CASSLKRGNTEAFF. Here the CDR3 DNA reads TGTGCCAGCAGCCTTAAACGGGGGAACACTGAAGCTTTCTTT.

The CDR3 DNA reads TGTGCCAGCAGCCTGGACTGGGGAAATCAGCCCCAGCATTTT. Translation: CASSLDWGNQPQHF. The genes are TRBV9 and TRBJ1-5; D is ambiguous. CDR3 length: 14 amino acids. V lost 4 bases, J lost 4 bases, and 12 bases lay in between. Germline lookup yields CDR1 SGDLS and CDR2 YYNGEE.

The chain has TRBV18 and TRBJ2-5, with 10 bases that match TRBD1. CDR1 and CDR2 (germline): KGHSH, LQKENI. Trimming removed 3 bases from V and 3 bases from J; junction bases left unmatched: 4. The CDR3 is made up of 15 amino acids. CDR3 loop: CASSPRDRGEETQYF. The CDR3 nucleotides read TGTGCCAGCTCACCTCGGGACAGGGGCGAAGAGACCCAGTACTTC.

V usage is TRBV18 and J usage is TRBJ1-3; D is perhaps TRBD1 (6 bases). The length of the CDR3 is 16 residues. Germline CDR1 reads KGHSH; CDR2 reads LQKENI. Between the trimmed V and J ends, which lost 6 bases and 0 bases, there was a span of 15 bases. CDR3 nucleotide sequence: TGTGCCAGCTCCCTAGGGGGATCCTTCTCTGGAAACACCATATATTTT. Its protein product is CASSLGGSFSGNTIYF. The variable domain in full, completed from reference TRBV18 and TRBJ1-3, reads NAGVMQNPRHLVRRRGQEARLRCSPMKGHSHVYWYRQLPEEGLKFMVYLQKENIIDESGMPKERFSAEFPKEGPSILRIQQVVRGDSAAYFCASSLGGSFSGNTIYFGEGSWLTVV.

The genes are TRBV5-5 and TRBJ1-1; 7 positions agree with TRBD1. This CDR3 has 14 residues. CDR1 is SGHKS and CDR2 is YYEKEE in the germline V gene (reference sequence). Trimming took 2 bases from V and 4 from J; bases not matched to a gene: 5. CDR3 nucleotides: TGTGCCAGCAGCTTTCAGGGGGTGAGCACTGAAGCTTTCTTT. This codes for CASSFQGVSTEAFF.